These 20 T cell receptor beta chains originate from one sample sequenced in a study of blood T cell repertoires in COVID-19. Method: immunoSEQ multiplex PCR; TCRdb's copy keeps in-frame clones and lacks some. Of about 230,000 clones listed, approximately 83% are singletons. Source material: peripheral blood. The receptors were sampled from a woman aged 50 to 65 with acute or convalescent COVID-19.

The chain joins TRBV4-2 to TRBJ1-6; the D is unclear. Germline CDR1 LGHNA, CDR2 YNFKEQ. The CDR3 length is 14 residues. The germline V and J ends were trimmed by 4 bases and 4 bases, with 8 bases remaining between them. CDR3 nucleotide sequence: TGTGCCAGCAGCCCCGGGGTTTATAATTCACCCCTCCACTTT. Translating it yields CASSPGVYNSPLHF.

This rearrangement joins TRBV6-6 to TRBJ1-3; D gene uncertain. Germline V gene data show CDR1 as MNHNY and CDR2 as SVGAGI (reference sequence). This CDR3 is built from 14 residues. The V end lost 5 bases, the J end lost 4 bases, and 12 bases lay between the germline ends. In nucleotides, the CDR3 is TGTGCCAGCAGTGATTCAGGTTCCGGAAACACCATATATTTT. Its protein is CASSDSGSGNTIYF.

The chain is built from TRBV4-2 and TRBJ1-2; D remains ambiguous. Between the trimmed V and J ends, which lost 3 bases and 0 bases, there was a span of 11 bases. There are 15 residues in the CDR3. Looked up from germline, CDR1 is LGHNA and CDR2 is YNFKEQ. The CDR3: CASSQASKANYGYTF. The CDR3 DNA is TGTGCCAGCAGCCAGGCTAGTAAAGCTAACTATGGCTACACCTTC.

In this sample, this clone turned up a few times. This chain uses TRBV18 with TRBJ1-2, with TRBD1 as a possible D gene (6 bases). Trimming took off 4 bases at V and 6 bases at J, with 21 bases between the two ends. The germline V gene encodes CDR1 KGHSH and CDR2 LQKENI. The CDR3 sequence is 16 residues long. The CDR3, as DNA: TGTGCCAGCTCACGCATTAGCCTGAGGACAGAAAATGGCTACACCTTC. It encodes CASSRISLRTENGYTF.

This CDR3 reads CASSKTGRSGNTIYF. The CDR3 coding sequence is TGTGCCAGCTCAAAGACAGGGCGATCTGGAAACACCATATATTTT. The chain joins TRBV3-1 (or the pseudogene TRBV3-2) to TRBJ1-3; 7 bases line up with TRBD1. The J segment lost 1 base and the V segment lost 8 bases, leaving 8 bases of the junction unmatched. The CDR3 runs to 15 residues. Germline V CDR1 and CDR2: LGHDT, YNNKEL (reference sequence).

The rearrangement uses TRBV6-5 and TRBJ2-7; TRBD1 agrees at 8 bases. Per germline, CDR1 MNHEY and CDR2 SVGAGI. The V and J ends lost 6 bases and 9 bases, in that order; junction bases with no gene match: 13. CDR3 size: 14 residues. CDR3 in amino acids: CASRSQGAKMGQYF. The CDR3 nucleotides read TGTGCCAGCAGATCCCAGGGGGCTAAAATGGGGCAGTACTTC.

The J gene is TRBJ1-2, the V gene TRBV28; 7 positions agree with TRBD1. This CDR3 spans 14 amino acids. V was clipped by 6 bases and J by 2 bases; unmatched bases: 6. From germline, CDR1 is MDHEN and CDR2 SYDVKM. The CDR3 region is CASRTQGVNYGYTF. The CDR3, as DNA: TGTGCCAGCAGAACGCAGGGGGTCAACTATGGCTACACCTTC.

This clone turned up a few times. This sequence joins TRBV2 and TRBJ1-6; TRBD1 is a possible D gene (6 bases). Germline lookup yields CDR1 SNHLY and CDR2 FYNNEI. The CDR3 runs 15 residues. Trimming stripped 6 bases from V and 9 bases from J, with 18 bases between. The DNA for the CDR3 is TGTGCCAGCAGCACTGCAGGGGCCCCTGGTTCACCCCTCCACTTT. Its protein product is CASSTAGAPGSPLHF.

The rearrangement joins TRBV7-2 to TRBJ2-1; possible D gene TRBD2, 5 bases. The germline CDR1 and CDR2 sequences are SGHTA and FQGNSA. Trimming removed 5 bases at V and 5 bases at J, with 13 bases between. The CDR3 runs to 14 residues. The CDR3 nucleotides are TGTGCCAGCAGCGCCTTCGGGGAACACAATGAGCAGTTCTTC. Protein sequence: CASSAFGEHNEQFF.

The V call is TRBV27, the J call TRBJ1-5; tentatively, D is TRBD1 (6 bases). Trimming took 6 bases from V and 3 from J, leaving 12 bases between them. CDR3 length: 14 amino acids. Germline V gene data show CDR1 as MNHEY and CDR2 as SMNVEV (reference sequence). The CDR3 DNA reads as TGTGCCAGCAGGGATACAGGGTCCAATCAGCCCCAGCATTTT. Amino acid sequence: CASRDTGSNQPQHF.

The chain has TRBV7-2 and TRBJ2-1; 10 bases are a match to TRBD2. Trimming removed 6 bases from V and 6 bases from J; junction bases left unmatched: 8. The CDR3 has 15 amino acids. Germline-derived CDR1 and CDR2 are SGHTA and FQGNSA. The CDR3 region is CASRPGTSVPNEQFF. In nucleotides, the CDR3 is TGTGCCAGCAGGCCCGGGACTAGCGTACCCAATGAGCAGTTCTTC.

This clone was seen a single time. The V call is TRBV19, the J call TRBJ1-5; 8 bases map to TRBD1. The V and J ends lost 5 bases and 2 bases, in that order; junction bases with no gene match: 5. Germline CDR1 LNHDA, CDR2 SQIVND (reference sequence). The CDR3 covers 15 residues. The CDR3 DNA is TGTGCCAGTAGTCTTTCAGGGGGCCGCAATCAGCCCCAGCATTTT. Protein product: CASSLSGGRNQPQHF. Full variable domain (outside the CDR3, taken from reference TRBV19 and TRBJ1-5): DGGITQSPKYLFRKEGQNVTLSCEQNLNHDAMYWYRQDPGQGLRLIYYSQIVNDFQKGDIAEGYSVSREKKESFPLTVTSAQKNPTAFYLCASSLSGGRNQPQHFGDGTRLSIL.

The V call is TRBV27, the J call TRBJ1-2; 7 bases map to TRBD1. V was pared by 5 bases and J by 0 bases, with 3 bases of the junction left unmatched. This CDR3 spans 14 amino acids. Germline assignment: CDR1 MNHEY and CDR2 SMNVEV (reference sequence). The CDR3 protein is CASSPGQSNYGYTF. For the CDR3, the DNA is TGTGCCAGCAGTCCGGGACAGTCTAACTATGGCTACACCTTC.

The count of this clone is one. The rearrangement joins TRBV9 to TRBJ1-4; D might be TRBD1 (6 bases). This CDR3 is 15 amino acids long. Looked up from germline, CDR1 is SGDLS and CDR2 is YYNGEE. Trimming shortened V by 0 bases and J by 6 bases, and 12 bases separated the two germline ends. This chain's CDR3 is CASSVDIGGDEKLFF. The CDR3 DNA sequence: TGTGCCAGCAGCGTAGATATAGGGGGGGATGAAAAACTGTTTTTT.

This clone was detected once. The CDR3 coding sequence is TGTGCTTCCGGGACAGGGGCCTACAATGAGCAGTTCTTC. Protein sequence: CASGTGAYNEQFF. This chain uses TRBV7-2 with TRBJ2-1; 10 bases are shared with TRBD1. The CDR3 is made up of 13 amino acids. CDR1 is SGHTA, CDR2 FQGNSA, per germline.

The chain couples TRBV5-1 to TRBJ1-1, with TRBD1 matching 7 bases. V shed 4 bases and J 1 base; nucleotides not matched to a gene: 7. Germline loops: CDR1 SGHRS, CDR2 YFSETQ. The CDR3 is made up of 15 amino acids. The chain's CDR3 is CASSDQTGTNTEAFF. CDR3 in DNA: TGCGCCAGCAGCGACCAGACAGGGACGAACACTGAAGCTTTCTTT.

In its sample, this clone was seen once. The chain carries TRBV5-4 and TRBJ2-5, with 9 nucleotides matching TRBD1. V lost 1 base to trimming and J lost 1 base; unmatched junction nucleotides: 2. The CDR3 covers 15 residues. The germline gives CDR1 SGHNT, CDR2 YYREEE (reference sequence). The CDR3 region has the DNA TGTGCCAGCAGCTTGACAGGGGGCGGCCAAGAGACCCAGTACTTC. Its protein product is CASSLTGGGQETQYF.

The chain uses TRBV3-1 (or the pseudogene TRBV3-2) and TRBJ1-1; tentatively, D is TRBD1 (5 bases). CDR1 and CDR2 (germline): LGHDT, YNNKEL (reference sequence). The germline V and J ends were trimmed by 4 bases and 7 bases, with 10 bases remaining between them. The CDR3 is 12 amino acids. The CDR3 DNA reads TGTGCCAGCAGCCCCCGGGGGGTTGAAGCTTTCTTT. This gives the protein CASSPRGVEAFF.

This clone was counted once. The chain combines TRBV11-1 with TRBJ2-7, with TRBD1 matching over 7 bases. The CDR3 totals 13 residues. The germline V gene has CDR1 SGHAT and CDR2 FQDESV (reference sequence). The trim removed 5 bases at V and 7 bases at J, leaving 8 bases unmatched. CDR3 sequence: CASSLFTGEEQYF. The CDR3 nucleotides read TGTGCCAGCAGCCTATTTACAGGGGAAGAGCAGTACTTC.

This chain uses TRBV4-3 with TRBJ1-5, with D unresolved. Trimming cost V 2 bases and J 0 bases, with 11 bases left between them. This CDR3 spans 16 amino acids. Per germline, CDR1 LGHNA and CDR2 YSLEER. The CDR3 sequence: CASSQFPGNSNQPQHF. CDR3 DNA sequence: TGCGCCAGCAGCCAATTCCCAGGAAATAGCAATCAGCCCCAGCATTTT.